One and the same sample provided the 17 T cell receptor beta chains below, sequenced in a study of blood T cell repertoires in COVID-19. Repertoires were generated with immunoSEQ multiplex PCR, while TCRdb's copy carries only in-frame clones and drops some. The sample holds a few hundred thousand clones, over 65% seen once. Source material: PBMCs or T cells enriched from blood (not recorded which). The receptors were gathered from a woman aged 55-75 years who had recovered from COVID-19.

The chain employs TRBV6-2 or TRBV6-3 and TRBJ2-7; 9 positions match TRBD1. The CDR3 sequence is 14 residues long. With 4 bases clipped from V and 4 bases from J, the junction kept 5 bases outside the gene matches. Germline CDR1 MNHEY, CDR2 SVGEGT. The DNA of the CDR3 is TGTGCCAGCAGTTTGGACAGGGGCCGGTACGAGCAGTACTTC. This translates into CASSLDRGRYEQYF.

The chain employs TRBV3-1 (or the pseudogene TRBV3-2) and TRBJ1-6; no firm D call. Trimming cost V 8 bases and J 0 bases, with 11 bases left between them. CDR3 length equals 15 residues. From germline, CDR1 is LGHDT and CDR2 YNNKEL (reference sequence). The CDR3 DNA follows: TGTGCCAGCGCCACGGGGAGCTCCTATAATTCACCCCTCCACTTT. This gives the protein CASATGSSYNSPLHF.

V and J are TRBV7-2 and TRBJ2-3; 9 nucleotides align to TRBD2. The V gene end was trimmed by 8 bases and the J gene end by 0 bases; junction bases not matched to a gene: 9. CDR1 and CDR2 from the germline V gene are SGHTA and FQGNSA. The CDR3 is 16 amino acids. The CDR3: CASGPGGGASTDTQYF. CDR3 coding DNA: TGTGCCAGCGGGCCGGGCGGGGGGGCTAGCACAGATACGCAGTATTTT.

The rearrangement uses TRBV13 and TRBJ1-1; TRBD1 is a possible D gene (6 bases). CDR1 is PRHDT and CDR2 is FYEKMQ in the germline V gene (reference sequence). The CDR3 sequence is 15 residues long. Trimming took off 1 base at V and 5 bases at J, with 14 bases between the two ends. The CDR3, as DNA: TGTGCCAGCAGCTTAGACCTCGCAGGGGTGACTGAAGCTTTCTTT. Protein: CASSLDLAGVTEAFF. Full variable domain (missing parts from reference TRBV13 and TRBJ1-1): AAGVIQSPRHLIKEKRETATLKCYPIPRHDTVYWYQQGPGQDPQFLISFYEKMQSDKGSIPDRFSAQQFSDYHSELNMSSLELGDSALYFCASSLDLAGVTEAFFGQGTRLTVV.

About this clone: The junction departs from the called germline gene at one end, perhaps through a read error. The chain joins TRBV6-1 to TRBJ2-1; D perhaps matches TRBD1 (6 bases). Looked up from germline, CDR1 is MNHNS and CDR2 is SASEGT. This CDR3 spans 16 amino acids. This CDR3 reads CASREGIGGTHNEQFF. Here the CDR3 DNA reads TGTGCCAGCAGGGAAGGGATAGGGGGAACTCACAATGAGCAGTTCTTC.

The chain combines TRBV4-2 with TRBJ2-1; 12 nucleotides align to TRBD2. The trim removed 4 bases at V and 7 bases at J, leaving 14 bases unmatched. Germline values: CDR1 LGHNA, CDR2 YNFKEQ. The CDR3 has 18 amino acids. The CDR3 nucleotides are TGTGCCAGCAGCCTAGCTAGCGGGAGGGCCACAACAACAAATGAGCAGTTCTTC. It yields the protein CASSLASGRATTTNEQFF.

The V gene is TRBV2, the J gene TRBJ2-3; 12 bases are shared with TRBD2. The germline V gene has CDR1 SNHLY and CDR2 FYNNEI. The CDR3 contains 15 residues. Unmatched junction bases numbered 5, after V lost 4 bases and J lost 6 bases. The CDR3 coding sequence is TGTGCCAGCAGTGCGGGACTAGCGGGTGCTGATACGCAGTATTTT. The encoded protein is CASSAGLAGADTQYF.

The V call is TRBV19, the J call TRBJ2-4; D is possibly TRBD2 (7 bases). This CDR3 is 17 amino acids long. Germline V gene data show CDR1 as LNHDA and CDR2 as SQIVND (reference sequence). V was clipped by 5 bases and J by 5 bases, with 22 bases between them. The CDR3, as DNA: TGTGCCAGTAGTCCAAGGGGGGGCTATTCGAGGGAAAACATTCAGTACTTC. It encodes CASSPRGGYSRENIQYF.

Written as DNA, the CDR3 is TGTGCCAGCAGCTACCCTACAGCTTCTGGGGCCAACGTCCTGACTTTC. Its protein product is CASSYPTASGANVLTF. The genes are TRBV5-4 and TRBJ2-6; D remains unclear. This CDR3 region has 16 residues. Germline CDR1 is SGHNT and CDR2 is YYREEE (reference sequence). The V gene lost 3 bases and the J gene lost 1 base, with 11 bases spanning the gap.

The rearrangement links TRBV11-3 to TRBJ2-5; the D gene is possibly TRBD1 (5 bases). The V and J ends lost 1 base and 4 bases respectively, with 13 bases between them. The CDR3 is 15 residues long. Germline values: CDR1 SGHNT, CDR2 YENEEA. The CDR3 nucleotides read TGTGCCAGCAGCTTAGGCAGGGAACGTTCAGAGACCCAGTACTTC. Its protein product is CASSLGRERSETQYF. Combining the CDR3 with reference TRBV11-3 and TRBJ2-5 gives the whole variable domain EAGVVQSPRYKIIEKKQPVAFWCNPISGHNTLYWYLQNLGQGPELLIRYENEEAVDDSQLPKDRFSAERLKGVDSTLKIQPAELGDSAVYLCASSLGRERSETQYFGPGTRLLVL.

The CDR3 spells CASSQAIGTPIDEQYF. The CDR3 DNA follows: TGTGCCAGCAGCCAAGCCATTGGGACTCCCATTGACGAGCAGTACTTC. The chain couples TRBV14 to TRBJ2-7; D is perhaps TRBD2 (6 bases). Germline assignment: CDR1 SGHDN and CDR2 FVKESK. Trimming stripped 1 base from V and 5 bases from J, with 18 bases between. The CDR3 length is 16 residues.

The CDR3 reads CASSPPSTGGNTGELFF. CDR3 sequence (DNA): TGTGCCAGCTCACCACCGTCCACAGGGGGAAACACCGGGGAGCTGTTTTTT. The V and J genes are TRBV18 and TRBJ2-2, with TRBD1 identical over 8 bases. This CDR3 has 17 amino acids. Trimming took 0 bases from V and 2 from J; bases not matched to a gene: 5. CDR1 and CDR2 from the germline V gene are KGHSH and LQKENI.

V and J are TRBV7-2 and TRBJ1-3; D gene uncertain. Germline V gene data show CDR1 as SGHTA and CDR2 as FQGNSA. CDR3 length: 14 amino acids. The V and J ends lost 3 bases and 0 bases respectively, with 6 bases between them. The CDR3 coding sequence is TGTGCCAGCAGCTTTTCCCGCTCTGGAAACACCATATATTTT. It encodes CASSFSRSGNTIYF.

The gene calls are TRBV2 and TRBJ2-1; TRBD2 agrees at 9 bases. Germline lookup yields CDR1 SNHLY and CDR2 FYNNEI. The CDR3 extends over 16 amino acids. V was clipped by 5 bases and J by 7 bases; unmatched bases: 12. In DNA, the CDR3 is TGTGCCAGCAGTTATACTAGCGGGCTATTGGGAAATGAGCAGTTCTTC. Protein: CASSYTSGLLGNEQFF.

The V and J genes are TRBV7-8 and TRBJ2-7, with no clear D. Trimming took off 1 base at V and 2 bases at J, with 6 bases between the two ends. Germline V CDR1 and CDR2: SGHVS, FQNEAQ. The CDR3 contains 13 residues. Here the CDR3 reads CASSLVTPYEQYF. CDR3 in DNA: TGTGCCAGCAGCTTAGTAACACCCTACGAGCAGTACTTC.

This rearrangement joins TRBV13 to TRBJ1-1, with D possibly matching TRBD1 (6 bases). The V gene's germline CDR1 is PRHDT and CDR2 FYEKMQ (reference sequence). The CDR3 has 17 residues. Between the trimmed V and J ends, which lost 5 bases and 0 bases, there was a span of 19 bases. CDR3 nucleotides: TGTGCCAGCAGCACCCGACAGGCCAATTATATGAACACTGAAGCTTTCTTT. Translating it yields CASSTRQANYMNTEAFF.

The V and J genes are TRBV29-1 and TRBJ2-7; perhaps TRBD1 as D (5 bases). Per the germline V gene, CDR1 is SQVTM and CDR2 is ANQGSEA. The V gene lost 5 bases and the J gene lost 0 bases, with 11 bases spanning the gap. The CDR3 spans 13 residues. The CDR3 bases are TGCAGCGTTAGACAGACCGTCTCCTACGAGCAGTACTTC. Its translation: CSVRQTVSYEQYF.